This TCR beta chain was sequenced during a study of regulatory T cells in long-lasting Graves disease. The study, taken as a whole, reports: Those with persistent Graves' had less TCR diversity than newly diagnosed patients.

About this clonotype itself: No antigen is known for it. Just one base apart from a much larger clone, this may be a read error.

The time point: newly diagnosed GD, antithyroid drugs for less than 3 months. Isolated PBMC RNA provided the starting material for the TCR library. V was clipped by 5 bases and J by 4 bases; unmatched bases: 12. In germline, CDR1 is MNHNS, CDR2 SASEGT. The CDR3 covers 16 residues. In building TCR beta libraries, iRepertoire HTBI primers were used together with Arm-PCR of CDR3 regions. MiXCR, applied by TCRdb to the multiplex PCR reads, yields one record per CDR3 protein. The table includes a few hundred thousand distinct CDR3 sequences, about 13% detected once. The sample was also linked to a second study, of T cells in Graves' hyperthyroidism and ophthalmopathy. This second study notes: Absence of ophthalmopathy progression within 18 months defined stable Graves' hyperthyroidism.

This material consisted of peripheral blood mononuclear cells (PBMCs), taken at new diagnosis, from a patient treated with antithyroid drugs. The source is a man aged 25 to 40 with Graves disease. The chain uses TRBV6-1 and TRBJ2-3; 7 positions match TRBD2. The CDR3: CASSRRTGGSPDTQYF. The CDR3 DNA sequence: TGTGCCAGCAGTCGACGGACTGGCGGGAGCCCAGATACGCAGTATTTT.